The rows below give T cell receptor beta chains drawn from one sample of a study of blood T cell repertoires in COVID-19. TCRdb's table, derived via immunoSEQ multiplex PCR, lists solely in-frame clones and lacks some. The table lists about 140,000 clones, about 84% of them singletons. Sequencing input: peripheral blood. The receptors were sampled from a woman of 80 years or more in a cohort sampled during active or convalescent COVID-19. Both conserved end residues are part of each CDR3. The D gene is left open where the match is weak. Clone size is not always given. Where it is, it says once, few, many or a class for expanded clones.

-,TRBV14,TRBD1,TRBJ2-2,CASSQLPGTGFTGELFF,TGTGCCAGCAGCCAACTACCCGGGACAGGGTTCACCGGGGAGCTGTTTTTT
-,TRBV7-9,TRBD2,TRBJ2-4,CASSLLVGLEKNIQYF,TGTGCCAGCAGCTTGCTGGTGGGACTAGAAAAAAACATTCAGTACTTC
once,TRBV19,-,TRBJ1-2,CASRNGVYGYTF,TGTGCCAGTCGGAACGGGGTCTATGGCTACACCTTC
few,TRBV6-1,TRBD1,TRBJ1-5,CASSEPHQGAIQRNQPQHF,TGTGCCAGCAGTGAACCCCATCAGGGGGCTATACAAAGGAATCAGCCCCAGCATTTT
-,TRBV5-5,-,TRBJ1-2,CASSLAPPGGYTF,TGTGCCAGCAGCTTGGCTCCGCCCGGTGGCTACACCTTC
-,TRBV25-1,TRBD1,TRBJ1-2,CASSRTGGASGYTF,TGTGCCAGCAGTAGGACAGGGGGCGCGAGTGGCTACACCTTC
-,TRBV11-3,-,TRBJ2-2,CASSLDRWGQGGTGELFF,TGTGCCAGCAGCTTAGATCGCTGGGGGCAGGGTGGGACCGGGGAGCTGTTTTTT
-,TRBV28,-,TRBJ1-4,CASSLLNEKLFF,TGTGCCAGCAGTTTACTAAATGAAAAACTGTTTTTT
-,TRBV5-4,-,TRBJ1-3,CASSLQGPGNTIYF,TGTGCCAGCAGCTTACAGGGACCTGGAAACACCATATATTTT
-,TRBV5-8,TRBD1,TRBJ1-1,CASRTRTGIMEAFF,TGTGCCAGCAGGACAAGGACAGGGATCATGGAAGCTTTCTTT
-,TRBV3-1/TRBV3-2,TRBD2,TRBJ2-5,CASSRRGGETQYF,TGTGCCAGCAGCCGCCGGGGGGGAGAGACCCAGTACTTC
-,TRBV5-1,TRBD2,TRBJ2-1,CASSWSGTSGGAGEQFF,TGCGCCAGCAGCTGGTCCGGGACTAGCGGGGGGGCAGGTGAGCAGTTCTTC
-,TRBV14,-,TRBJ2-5,CASSQVAGAAGETQYF,TGTGCCAGCAGCCAAGTGGCGGGGGCGGCCGGAGAGACCCAGTACTTC
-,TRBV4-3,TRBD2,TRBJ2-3,CASSLGPSGVTDTQYF,TGCGCCAGCAGCCTCGGGCCTAGCGGGGTCACAGATACGCAGTATTTT
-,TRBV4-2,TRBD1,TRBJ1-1,CASSRGTADTEAFF,TGTGCCAGCAGCCGCGGGACAGCTGACACTGAAGCTTTCTTT
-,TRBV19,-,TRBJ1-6,CASSIIRSTNSPLHF,TGTGCCAGTAGTATAATACGGTCGACAAATTCACCCCTCCACTTT
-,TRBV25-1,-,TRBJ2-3,CASSALMGGGPDTQYF,TGTGCCAGCAGTGCCCTCATGGGGGGGGGCCCAGATACGCAGTATTTT
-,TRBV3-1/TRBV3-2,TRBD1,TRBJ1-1,CASSPLQGITEAFF,TGTGCCAGCAGCCCGCTACAGGGGATCACTGAAGCTTTCTTT
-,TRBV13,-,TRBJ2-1,CASSSEGPSYNEQFF,TGTGCCAGCAGCTCGGAGGGGCCCAGCTACAATGAGCAGTTCTTC
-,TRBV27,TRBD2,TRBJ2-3,CASSYYSGGFRTDTQYF,TGTGCCAGCAGTTACTATAGCGGGGGCTTTCGCACAGATACGCAGTATTTT
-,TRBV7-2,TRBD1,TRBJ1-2,CASSPTRIQGARGYTF,TGTGCCAGCAGCCCAACACGGATACAGGGGGCGCGGGGCTACACCTTC
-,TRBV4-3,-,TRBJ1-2,CASSLNRVTSYGYTF,TGCGCCAGCAGCCTCAACAGGGTTACTTCCTATGGCTACACCTTC
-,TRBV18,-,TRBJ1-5,CASSPDRTNQPQHF,TGTGCCAGCTCTCCAGACAGGACCAATCAGCCCCAGCATTTT
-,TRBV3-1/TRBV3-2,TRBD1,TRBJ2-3,CASSPDRATSTDTQYF,TGTGCCAGCAGCCCGGACAGGGCTACTAGCACAGATACGCAGTATTTT
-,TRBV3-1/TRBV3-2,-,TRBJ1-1,CASSHLSQNTEAFF,TGTGCCAGCAGCCATTTGAGCCAGAACACTGAAGCTTTCTTT
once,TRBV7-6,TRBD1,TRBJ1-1,CASSVRQGGTEAFF,TGTGCCAGCAGCGTCAGACAGGGAGGCACTGAAGCTTTCTTT
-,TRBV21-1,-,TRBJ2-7,CASSKGRGQAYEQYF,TGTGCCAGCAGCAAAGGACGAGGGCAGGCTTACGAGCAGTACTTC
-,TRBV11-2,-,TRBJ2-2,CASSRIDRNTGELFF,TGTGCCAGCAGCCGGATCGACAGGAACACCGGGGAGCTGTTTTTT
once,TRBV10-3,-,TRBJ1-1,CAISVARGNTEAFF,TGTGCCATCAGTGTTGCTAGGGGTAACACTGAAGCTTTCTTT
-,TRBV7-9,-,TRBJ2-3,CASSTGTPTDTQYF,TGTGCCAGCAGCACCGGGACACCAACAGATACGCAGTATTTT
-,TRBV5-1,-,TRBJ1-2,CASSTSGAANYGYTF,TGCGCCAGCAGCACCTCAGGGGCGGCTAACTATGGCTACACCTTC
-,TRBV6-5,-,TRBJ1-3,CASTTSNSGNTIYF,TGTGCCAGCACGACTTCTAACTCTGGAAACACCATATATTTT
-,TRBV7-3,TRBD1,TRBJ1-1,CASSPNTGVRTEAFF,TGTGCCAGCAGCCCCAACACAGGGGTACGCACTGAAGCTTTCTTT
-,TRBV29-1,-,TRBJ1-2,CSVVGPSEGGYTF,TGCAGCGTTGTGGGCCCCTCGGAAGGTGGCTACACCTTC
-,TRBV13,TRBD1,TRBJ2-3,CASSPERGQGEDTQYF,TGTGCCAGCAGCCCGGAGAGGGGACAGGGGGAGGATACGCAGTATTTT
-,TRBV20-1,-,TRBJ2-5,CSASRQPQETQYF,TGCAGTGCTAGTCGACAGCCCCAAGAGACCCAGTACTTC
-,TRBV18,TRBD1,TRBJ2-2,CASSPLGQGNTGELFF,TGTGCCAGCTCACCACTGGGACAGGGGAACACCGGGGAGCTGTTTTTT
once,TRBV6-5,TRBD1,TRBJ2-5,CAGSTGAQVTQYF,TGTGCCGGCTCGACAGGGGCCCAGGTGACCCAGTACTTC
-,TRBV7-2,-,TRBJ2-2,CASSFTWGGNSGELFF,TGTGCCAGCAGCTTTACTTGGGGGGGCAATTCCGGGGAGCTGTTTTTT
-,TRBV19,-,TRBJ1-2,CASSAQGYGYTF,TGTGCCAGTAGTGCGCAGGGGTATGGCTACACCTTC
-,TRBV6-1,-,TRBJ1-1,CASRGGGTNTEAFF,TGTGCCAGCAGAGGCGGGGGAACGAACACTGAAGCTTTCTTT
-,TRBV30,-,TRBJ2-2,CAWNGGRFTGELFF,TGTGCCTGGAACGGGGGGCGGTTCACCGGGGAGCTGTTTTTT
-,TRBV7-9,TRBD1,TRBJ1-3,CASSLGQGSGNTIYF,TGTGCCAGCAGCTTGGGACAGGGCTCTGGAAACACCATATATTTT
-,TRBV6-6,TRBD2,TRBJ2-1,CASSTNDGGTYNEQFF,TGTGCCAGCAGTACAAACGACGGGGGGACCTACAATGAGCAGTTCTTC
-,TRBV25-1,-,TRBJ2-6,CASSSSGANVLTF,TGTGCCAGTTCGAGCTCTGGGGCCAACGTCCTGACTTTC